This T cell receptor (beta chain) derives from a study of tumor and adjacent non-tumor tissue in lung cancer. About the research overall: Patients comprised roughly 12 adenocarcinoma, 2 squamous cell carcinoma and 1 small cell lung cancer. Each sample yielded 3.5 million to 4.5 million productive TCRbeta reads on average.

Three rounds of nested PCR, following a modified ARM-PCR protocol, produced the TCRbeta library. Each CDR3 protein gets one entry after TCRdb re-called the multiplex PCR reads with MiXCR. The sample records 70,000 to 95,000 distinct CDR3 sequences, just over 75% being singletons. About this clonotype itself: Its target is unknown. The junction and the germline gene differ at one end; a read error may be behind it.

Regarding the study as a whole: TCR diversity was significantly greater in tumor than normal lung tissue. Normal lung showed higher cumulative top 100 clone frequency than tumor.

The template was RNA from unsorted bulk tissue. More than 3 cm separated this lung sample from the edge of the tumor. The sample taken for sequencing was distant non-tumor lung tissue. This receptor was taken from a man aged 65 to 79 with non-small cell lung cancer.

The CDR3 sequence is CASSLGVVYRYTF. DNA of the CDR3: TGTGCCAGCAGTTTAGGCGTTGTCTATCGCTACACCTTC. The chain is built from TRBV12-3 or TRBV12-4 and TRBJ1-2; D is ambiguous. The CDR3 contains 13 residues.